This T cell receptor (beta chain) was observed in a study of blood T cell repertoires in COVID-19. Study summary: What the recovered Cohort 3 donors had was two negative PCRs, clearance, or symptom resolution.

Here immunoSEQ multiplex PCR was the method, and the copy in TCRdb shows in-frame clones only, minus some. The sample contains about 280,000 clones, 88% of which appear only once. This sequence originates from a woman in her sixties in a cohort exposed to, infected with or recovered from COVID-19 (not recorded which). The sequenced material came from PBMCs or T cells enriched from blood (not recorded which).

CDR3 residues: CASSSSGRAGEQYF. DNA for the CDR3: TGTGCCAGCAGCTCTAGCGGGAGGGCCGGCGAGCAGTACTTC. V usage is TRBV7-2 and J usage is TRBJ2-7; 12 bases match TRBD2. Germline V lookup: CDR1 SGHTA, CDR2 FQGNSA. V was pared by 4 bases and J by 6 bases, with 4 bases of the junction left unmatched. This CDR3 is 14 amino acids long. Full variable domain (missing parts from reference TRBV7-2 and TRBJ2-7): GAGVSQSPSNKVTEKGKDVELRCDPISGHTALYWYRQSLGQGLEFLIYFQGNSAPDKSGLPSDRFSAERTGGSVSTLTIQRTQQEDSAVYLCASSSSGRAGEQYFGPGTRLTVT.